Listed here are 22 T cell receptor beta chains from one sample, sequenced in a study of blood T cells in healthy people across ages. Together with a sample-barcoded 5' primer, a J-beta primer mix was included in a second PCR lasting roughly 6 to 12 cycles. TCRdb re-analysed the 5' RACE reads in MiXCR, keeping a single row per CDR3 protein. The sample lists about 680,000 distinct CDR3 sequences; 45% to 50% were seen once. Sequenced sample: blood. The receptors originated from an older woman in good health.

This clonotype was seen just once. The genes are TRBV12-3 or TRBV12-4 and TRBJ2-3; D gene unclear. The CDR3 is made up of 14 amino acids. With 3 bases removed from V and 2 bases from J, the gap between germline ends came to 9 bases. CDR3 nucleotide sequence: TGTGCCAGCAGTTTTGGATTTGACACAGATACGCAGTATTTT. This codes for CASSFGFDTDTQYF.

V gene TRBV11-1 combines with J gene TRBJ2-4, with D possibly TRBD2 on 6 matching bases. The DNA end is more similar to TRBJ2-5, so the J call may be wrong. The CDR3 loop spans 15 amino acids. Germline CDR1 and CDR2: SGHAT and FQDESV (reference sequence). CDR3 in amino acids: CASSERLGLGETQYF. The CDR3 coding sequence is TGTGCCAGCAGCGAAAGACTAGGTCTCGGGGAGACCCAGTACTTC.

CDR3 DNA: TGTGCCACCAGCAGAGGGTTCGGGAGGGTTGAGCAGTTCTTC. Protein: CATSRGFGRVEQFF. This chain joins TRBV15 and TRBJ2-1, with 8 bases matching TRBD2. The CDR3 is 14 amino acids. CDR1 and CDR2 from the germline V gene are LNHNV and YYDKDF (reference sequence). Trimming took 1 base from V and 9 from J; bases not matched to a gene: 5. Full variable domain (missing parts from reference TRBV15 and TRBJ2-1): DAMVIQNPRYQVTQFGKPVTLSCSQTLNHNVMYWYQQKSSQAPKLLFHYYDKDFNNEADTPDNFQSRRPNTSFCFLDIRSPGLGDTAMYLCATSRGFGRVEQFFGPGTRLTVL.

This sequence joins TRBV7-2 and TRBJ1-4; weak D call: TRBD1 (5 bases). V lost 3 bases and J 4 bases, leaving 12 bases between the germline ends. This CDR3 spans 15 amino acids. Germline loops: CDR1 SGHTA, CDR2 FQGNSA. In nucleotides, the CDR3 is TGTGCCAGCAGCTTGGGGGGTGATAGTAATGAAAAACTGTTTTTT. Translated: CASSLGGDSNEKLFF.

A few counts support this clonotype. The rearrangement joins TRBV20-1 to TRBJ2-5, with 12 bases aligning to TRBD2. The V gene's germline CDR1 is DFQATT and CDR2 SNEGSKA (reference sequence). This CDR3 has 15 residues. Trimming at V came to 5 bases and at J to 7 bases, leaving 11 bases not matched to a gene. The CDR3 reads CSASGLAGRAGTQYF. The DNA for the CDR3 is TGCAGTGCTTCGGGACTAGCGGGCAGAGCTGGGACCCAGTACTTC.

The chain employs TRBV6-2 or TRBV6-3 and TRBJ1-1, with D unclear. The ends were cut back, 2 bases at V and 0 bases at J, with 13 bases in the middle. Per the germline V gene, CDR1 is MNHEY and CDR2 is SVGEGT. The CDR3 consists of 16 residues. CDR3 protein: CASSYEQQLMNTEAFF. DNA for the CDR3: TGTGCCAGCAGTTACGAACAGCAATTAATGAACACTGAAGCTTTCTTT.

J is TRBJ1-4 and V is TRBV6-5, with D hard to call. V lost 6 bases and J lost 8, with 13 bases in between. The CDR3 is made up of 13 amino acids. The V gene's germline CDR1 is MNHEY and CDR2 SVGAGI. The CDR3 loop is CASSPPGEEKLFF. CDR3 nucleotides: TGTGCCAGCAGCCCACCTGGGGAAGAAAAACTGTTTTTT.

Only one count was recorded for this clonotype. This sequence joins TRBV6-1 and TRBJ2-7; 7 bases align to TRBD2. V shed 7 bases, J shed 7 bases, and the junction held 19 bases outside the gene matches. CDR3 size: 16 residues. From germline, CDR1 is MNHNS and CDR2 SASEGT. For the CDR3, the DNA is TGTGCCAGCACCAGGGAGGGGTTAGGGGTACGGGGAGAGCAGTACTTC. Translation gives CASTREGLGVRGEQYF.

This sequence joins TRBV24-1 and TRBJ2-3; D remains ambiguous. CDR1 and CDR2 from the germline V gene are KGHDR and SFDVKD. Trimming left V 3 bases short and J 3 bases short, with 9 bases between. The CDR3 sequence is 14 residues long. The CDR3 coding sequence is TGTGCCACCAGTGATGGGCAAAGGACAGATACGCAGTATTTT. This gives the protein CATSDGQRTDTQYF.

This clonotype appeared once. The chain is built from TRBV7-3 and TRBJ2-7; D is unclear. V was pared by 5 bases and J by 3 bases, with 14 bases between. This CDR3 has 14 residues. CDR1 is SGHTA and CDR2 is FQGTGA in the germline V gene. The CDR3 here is CASSPQRMNYEQYF. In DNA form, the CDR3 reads TGTGCCAGCAGCCCTCAAAGAATGAACTACGAGCAGTACTTC.

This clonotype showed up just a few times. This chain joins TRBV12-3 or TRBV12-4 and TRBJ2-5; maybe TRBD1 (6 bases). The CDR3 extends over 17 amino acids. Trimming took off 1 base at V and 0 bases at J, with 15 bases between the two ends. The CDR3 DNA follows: TGTGCCAGCAGTTTAGTGTGGGACACCCCGTACCAAGAGACCCAGTACTTC. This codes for CASSLVWDTPYQETQYF.

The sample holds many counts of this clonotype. The CDR3 loop is CSARENRAFQETQYF. Written as DNA, the CDR3 is TGCAGTGCTAGAGAGAACAGGGCCTTCCAAGAGACCCAGTACTTC. This rearrangement joins TRBV20-1 to TRBJ2-5; TRBD1 is a possible D gene (6 bases). Trimming stripped 0 bases from V and 1 base from J, with 12 bases between. CDR3 length: 15 residues. Germline V CDR1 and CDR2: DFQATT, SNEGSKA (reference sequence).

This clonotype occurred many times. The CDR3 protein is CASSVGGGQPQHF. The CDR3 region has the DNA TGTGCCAGCAGCGTAGGAGGTGGCCAGCCCCAGCATTTT. The chain couples TRBV9 to TRBJ1-5; D remains unclear. V shed 0 bases and J shed 7 bases, with 8 bases lying between them. The CDR3 is 13 residues long. Germline CDR1 reads SGDLS; CDR2 reads YYNGEE.

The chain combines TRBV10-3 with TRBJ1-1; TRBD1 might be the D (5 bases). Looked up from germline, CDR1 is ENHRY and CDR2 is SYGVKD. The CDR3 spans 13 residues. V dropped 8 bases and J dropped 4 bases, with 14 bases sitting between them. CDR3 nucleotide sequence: TGTGCCATCGGTGGGCAGGGTGGCACTGAAGCTTTCTTT. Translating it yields CAIGGQGGTEAFF.

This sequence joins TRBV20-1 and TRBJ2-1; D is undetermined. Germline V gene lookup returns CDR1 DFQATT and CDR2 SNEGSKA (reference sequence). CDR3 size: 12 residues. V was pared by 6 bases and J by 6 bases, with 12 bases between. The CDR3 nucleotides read TGCAGTGCCAACTACCAGGCCAATGAGCAGTTCTTC. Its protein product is CSANYQANEQFF.

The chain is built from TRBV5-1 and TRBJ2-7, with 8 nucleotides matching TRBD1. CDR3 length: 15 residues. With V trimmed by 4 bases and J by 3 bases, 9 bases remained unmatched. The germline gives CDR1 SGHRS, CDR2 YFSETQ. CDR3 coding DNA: TGCGCCAGCAGCGTTGTGGGGACAGGTTTCTACGAGCAGTACTTC. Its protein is CASSVVGTGFYEQYF.

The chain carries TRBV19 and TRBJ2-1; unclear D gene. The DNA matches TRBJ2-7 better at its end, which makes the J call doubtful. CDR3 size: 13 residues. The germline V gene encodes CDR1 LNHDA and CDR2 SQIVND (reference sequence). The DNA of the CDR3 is TGTGCCAGTAGTATCGGCTCCTACAATGAGCAGTACTTC. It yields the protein CASSIGSYNEQYF.

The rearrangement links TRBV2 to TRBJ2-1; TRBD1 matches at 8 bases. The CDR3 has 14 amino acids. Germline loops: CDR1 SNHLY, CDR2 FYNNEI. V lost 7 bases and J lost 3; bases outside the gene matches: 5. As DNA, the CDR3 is TGTGCCAGCAAATACAGGGGGGACTACAATGAGCAGTTCTTC. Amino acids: CASKYRGDYNEQFF.

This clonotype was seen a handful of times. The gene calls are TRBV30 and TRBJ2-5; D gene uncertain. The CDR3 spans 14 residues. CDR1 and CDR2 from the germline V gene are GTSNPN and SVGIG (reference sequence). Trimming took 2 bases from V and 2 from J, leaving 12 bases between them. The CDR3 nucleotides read TGTGCCTGGAGTAACACTCAGACTCAAGAGACCCAGTACTTC. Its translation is CAWSNTQTQETQYF.

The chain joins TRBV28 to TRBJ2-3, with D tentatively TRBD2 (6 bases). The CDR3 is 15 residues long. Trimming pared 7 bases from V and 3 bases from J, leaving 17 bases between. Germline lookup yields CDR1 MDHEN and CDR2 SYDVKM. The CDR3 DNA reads TGTGCCAGCACCAGGGAGGCGGGATGGACAGATACGCAGTATTTT. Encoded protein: CASTREAGWTDTQYF.

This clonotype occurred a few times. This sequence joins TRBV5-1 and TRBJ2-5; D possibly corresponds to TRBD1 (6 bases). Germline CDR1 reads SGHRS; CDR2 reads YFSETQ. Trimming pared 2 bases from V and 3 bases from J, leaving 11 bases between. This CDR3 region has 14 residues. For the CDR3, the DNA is TGCGCCAGCAGCTTAAGTTCAGGGGAAGAGACCCAGTACTTC. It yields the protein CASSLSSGEETQYF.

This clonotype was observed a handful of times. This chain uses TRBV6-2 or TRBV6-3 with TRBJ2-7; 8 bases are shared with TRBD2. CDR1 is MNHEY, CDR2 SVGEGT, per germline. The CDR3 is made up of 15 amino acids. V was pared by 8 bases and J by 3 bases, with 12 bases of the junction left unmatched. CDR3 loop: CASGRAGTSSYEQYF. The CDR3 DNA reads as TGTGCCAGCGGAAGGGCCGGGACTAGTAGCTACGAGCAGTACTTC.